Listed below are T cell receptor beta chains from one sample, sequenced in a study of blood T cell repertoires in COVID-19. The protocol was immunoSEQ multiplex PCR, while the TCRdb copy is restricted to in-frame clones and leaves out a portion. The data contain some 170,000 clones, about nine tenths of them singletons. The sample comprised peripheral blood. These receptors all stem from a woman aged 50 to 65 with acute or convalescent COVID-19. Each CDR3 is given with its conserved first and last residue. The D gene is left open where the match is weak. Clone size is stated in some rows and not others, as once, few, many or a class when expanded.

j_call v_call d_call clone_size cdr3_nt cdr3_aa
TRBJ1-2 TRBV10-3 TRBD1 NA TGTGCCATCAGGGACTCGACAGGGGACGCTAACTATGGCTACACCTTC CAIRDSTGDANYGYTF
TRBJ1-5 TRBV19 NA NA TGTGCCAGTACTATCATGGGGGCATATCAGCCCCAGCATTTT CASTIMGAYQPQHF
TRBJ1-1 TRBV6-5 NA NA TGTGCCAGCAAGACAGCCGCGGACACTGAAGCTTTCTTT CASKTAADTEAFF
TRBJ2-3 TRBV3-1/TRBV3-2 NA NA TGTGCCAGCAGCCCCGGAGGTGCAGATACGCAGTATTTT CASSPGGADTQYF
TRBJ1-4 TRBV4-1 NA NA TGCGCCAGCAGCCCCCAATTAGGGGCGGCTAATGAAAAACTGTTTTTT CASSPQLGAANEKLFF
TRBJ1-2 TRBV3-1/TRBV3-2 NA NA TGTGCCAGCAGCCGATCAATTGGATTACAGGAGAACTATGGCTACACCTTC CASSRSIGLQENYGYTF
TRBJ2-5 TRBV24-1 TRBD2 NA TGTGCCACCAGTGATTGGACTAGCGGGGGGGACGCAGAGACCCAGTACTTC CATSDWTSGGDAETQYF
TRBJ1-1 TRBV7-6 TRBD1 NA TGTGCCAGCAGCCCCCGGACAGGAGAGAACACTGAAGCTTTCTTT CASSPRTGENTEAFF
TRBJ1-4 TRBV4-1 NA NA TGCGCCAGCAGCCATGCTCCGGGGGGCGATGAAAAACTGTTTTTT CASSHAPGGDEKLFF
TRBJ1-1 TRBV18 TRBD1 NA TGTGCCAGCTCTCTTCAGGGGGCACTGAACACTGAAGCTTTCTTT CASSLQGALNTEAFF
TRBJ2-3 TRBV9 TRBD1 NA TGTGCCAGCAGCCCACGGGACAGGGGTCGAGTTACGCAGTATTTT CASSPRDRGRVTQYF
TRBJ1-6 TRBV30 TRBD1 NA TGTGCCTGGAATGGACAGGGGGATTCACCCCTCCACTTT CAWNGQGDSPLHF
TRBJ1-2 TRBV2 NA NA TGTGCCAGCAGTGAAGGGGCAGGGAAGGAAGTTGGCTACACCTTC CASSEGAGKEVGYTF
TRBJ1-1 TRBV21-1 NA NA TGTGCCAGCAGCAAAGCAACACAGGGGAACACTGAAGCTTTCTTT CASSKATQGNTEAFF
TRBJ2-3 TRBV7-2 TRBD2 NA TGTGCCAGCAGCGTCCTAGCGGGGAACGAAATCACAGATACGCAGTATTTT CASSVLAGNEITDTQYF
TRBJ2-1 TRBV21-1 NA NA TGTGCCAGCAGCAGGTCCAGTTTGGGGGGAAGCTCCTACAATGAGCAGTTCTTC CASSRSSLGGSSYNEQFF
TRBJ2-7 TRBV7-2 TRBD1 NA TGTGCCAGCAGTTGGACAGGGGGCAAATCCTACGAGCAGTACTTC CASSWTGGKSYEQYF
TRBJ1-2 TRBV30 NA NA TGTGCCTGGAGCACAGGGTCATATGGCTACACCTTC CAWSTGSYGYTF
TRBJ1-4 TRBV7-2 TRBD1 NA TGTGCCAGCAGCTTGGGAGGACAGGTGCCTAATGAAAAACTGTTTTTT CASSLGGQVPNEKLFF
TRBJ1-2 TRBV5-1 NA NA TGCGCCAGCAGCTTGACCCCAGGAAGCAGGGATGGCTACACCTTC CASSLTPGSRDGYTF
TRBJ2-2 TRBV11-2 TRBD2 NA TGTGCCAGCAACCCCCTCGGGGGGGGCATCGGGGAGCTGTTTTTT CASNPLGGGIGELFF
TRBJ2-3 TRBV5-1 TRBD2 few TGCGCCAGCAGCTTGGCTCTTAGGGCTAGCGGGGACACAGATACGCAGTATTTT CASSLALRASGDTDTQYF